This T cell receptor beta chain is drawn from a study of control samples from healthy donors and cancer patients. TCRdb's copy holds only in-frame clones and misses some; the assay was immunoSEQ multiplex PCR. This sample has under 80,000 clones, with 90% to 95% found just once. CDR1 MDHEN and CDR2 SYDVKM come from the germline V gene. V trimming: 10 bases; J trimming: 2 bases; junction bases outside the gene matches: 3. This CDR3 has 13 amino acids. Sequenced material: PBMCs. The V and J genes are TRBV28 and TRBJ2-1; 9 bases map to TRBD1. This receptor was taken from a woman aged 40 to 55 with lung cancer. The CDR3 DNA reads TGTGCCACCGGACAGGGGACCTACAATGAGCAGTTCTTC. This gives the protein CATGQGTYNEQFF.